Given below is one T cell receptor (beta chain) in context. Its antigen is undetermined. TCRdb's copy holds only in-frame clones and misses some; the assay was immunoSEQ multiplex PCR. The repertoire holds about 220,000 clones, with roughly 88% as singletons. The donors were part of the approximately 130-subject validation cohort, which stood apart from the roughly 730-subject first cohort. The record originates from a study of cytomegalovirus exposure and HLA in healthy donors. The germline V gene has CDR1 SGHNT and CDR2 YENEEA. Trimming removed 5 bases at V and 4 bases at J, with 15 bases between. This CDR3 is 14 amino acids long. Whole-study findings and limits: Cytomegalovirus association was listed for around 170 TCR beta chains. Across donors, most TCRs were seen rarely, yet some public ones were widespread.

The chain uses TRBV11-3 and TRBJ2-7; D possibly corresponds to TRBD2 (5 bases). The sample comprised PBMCs. This receptor was obtained from a woman under 40 in good health and CMV-seropositive. CDR3 amino acids: CASSPRVARYEQYF. In nucleotides, the CDR3 is TGTGCCAGCAGCCCCCGGGTAGCGCGATACGAGCAGTACTTC. The variable domain in full, completed from reference TRBV11-3 and TRBJ2-7, reads EAGVVQSPRYKIIEKKQPVAFWCNPISGHNTLYWYLQNLGQGPELLIRYENEEAVDDSQLPKDRFSAERLKGVDSTLKIQPAELGDSAVYLCASSPRVARYEQYFGPGTRLTVT.